What follows are 32 T cell receptor beta chains derived from one specimen sequenced in a study of T cell responses to AZD1222 COVID-19 vaccine (dated by TCRdb to the early 2020s). Library construction relied on the immunoSEQ multiplex PCR assay. Drawn from immuneACCESS, this table holds only the in-frame rearrangements with V and J called that TCRdb kept. Clones are partly lost; checked studies trace under half to an unresolved V gene and leave the rest unexplained. The sample table contains some 150,000 clones; only one count was recorded for 85% to 95% of them. 1.5% to 2% of the sample comes from the top ten. The time point tag for this specimen amounts to: baseline before first vaccination. Sequenced here: peripheral blood, sampled on day 0 of AZD1222 vaccination. These receptors all come from an adult in good health.

The rearrangement uses TRBV27 and TRBJ2-7; 9 bases map to TRBD1. CDR1 is MNHEY and CDR2 is SMNVEV in the germline V gene (reference sequence). V trimming: 6 bases; J trimming: 7 bases; junction bases outside the gene matches: 7. There are 13 residues in the CDR3. For the CDR3, the DNA is TGTGCCAGCAGCGGGACAGGGTGGTGGGAGCAGTACTTC. Translating it yields CASSGTGWWEQYF.

This chain uses TRBV9 with TRBJ2-3; 8 nucleotides align to TRBD2. CDR1 is SGDLS, CDR2 YYNGEE, per germline. The CDR3 loop spans 16 amino acids. The V gene end was trimmed by 0 bases and the J gene end by 0 bases; junction bases not matched to a gene: 3. The CDR3: CASSVGTSPSTDTQYF. CDR3 sequence (DNA): TGTGCCAGCAGCGTAGGGACTAGCCCTAGCACAGATACGCAGTATTTT.

This chain links TRBV7-2 with TRBJ2-1; D unclear. CDR1 and CDR2 (germline): SGHTA, FQGNSA. The CDR3 runs 16 residues. V lost 1 base and J 4 bases, leaving 14 bases between the germline ends. The CDR3 coding sequence is TGTGCCAGCAGCTTAGGGCGAACCAGAGAGTACAATGAGCAGTTCTTC. The encoded protein is CASSLGRTREYNEQFF.

The rearrangement links TRBV19 to TRBJ1-2; D gene uncertain. Germline V gene lookup returns CDR1 LNHDA and CDR2 SQIVND (reference sequence). V lost 7 bases to trimming and J lost 4 bases, with 13 bases between them. The CDR3 is 13 amino acids. CDR3: CASKLGGSYGYTF. In DNA, the CDR3 is TGTGCCAGTAAGTTGGGAGGATCCTATGGCTACACCTTC.

This clone has only a few counts. The V gene is TRBV6-5, the J gene TRBJ2-2, with D perhaps TRBD2 (6 bases). The CDR3 spans 14 residues. Germline V CDR1 and CDR2: MNHEY, SVGAGI. Trimming took off 5 bases at V and 4 bases at J, with 11 bases between the two ends. The CDR3 sequence is CASSRRDVTGELFF. CDR3 coding DNA: TGTGCCAGCAGTCGGCGGGACGTCACCGGGGAGCTGTTTTTT.

V usage is TRBV24-1 and J usage is TRBJ2-7; 9 positions match TRBD2. Trimming removed 5 bases from V and 1 base from J; junction bases left unmatched: 14. CDR1 KGHDR and CDR2 SFDVKD come from the germline V gene. CDR3 length: 18 residues. The DNA of the CDR3 is TGTGCCACCAGTGGTTCAGCGGGAGGACTTCACTCGTCCTACGAGCAGTACTTC. Encoded protein: CATSGSAGGLHSSYEQYF.

The rearrangement uses TRBV6-1 and TRBJ2-3; 8 positions agree with TRBD2. This CDR3 comprises 20 residues. Germline V gene lookup returns CDR1 MNHNS and CDR2 SASEGT. V shed 4 bases, J shed 2 bases, and the junction held 20 bases outside the gene matches. Here the CDR3 DNA reads TGTGCCAGCAGTGCCCTATTGGCGGGAGTCGGGGGGGGCTACACAGATACGCAGTATTTT. It is translated as CASSALLAGVGGGYTDTQYF.

This chain connects TRBV27 to TRBJ2-1; possibly TRBD2 for D (5 bases). The V gene's germline CDR1 is MNHEY and CDR2 SMNVEV (reference sequence). Trimming shortened V by 7 bases and J by 6 bases, and 19 bases separated the two germline ends. The CDR3 is 15 residues long. Here the CDR3 reads CASTLDWTVVNEQFF. Here the CDR3 DNA reads TGTGCCAGCACCCTGGACTGGACGGTCGTCAATGAGCAGTTCTTC.

V is TRBV18 and J is TRBJ2-1, with D possibly matching TRBD2 (7 bases). Germline V gives CDR1 KGHSH, CDR2 LQKENI. With 8 bases removed from V and 8 bases from J, the gap between germline ends came to 13 bases. The CDR3 length is 12 residues. The CDR3 sequence: CASLGGGDEQFF. The DNA for the CDR3 is TGTGCCAGCCTAGGAGGGGGGGATGAGCAGTTCTTC.

V gene TRBV19 combines with J gene TRBJ1-4, with D hard to call. The CDR3 contains 13 residues. The ends were cut back, 7 bases at V and 10 bases at J, with 16 bases in the middle. Germline CDR1 LNHDA, CDR2 SQIVND (reference sequence). In DNA, the CDR3 is TGTGCCAGTATCTCGGATTCGGATGGAAAACTGTTTTTT. This gives the protein CASISDSDGKLFF. Variable domain in full (rest from reference TRBV19 and TRBJ1-4): DGGITQSPKYLFRKEGQNVTLSCEQNLNHDAMYWYRQDPGQGLRLIYYSQIVNDFQKGDIAEGYSVSREKKESFPLTVTSAQKNPTAFYLCASISDSDGKLFFGSGTQLSVL.

The rearrangement uses TRBV10-3 and TRBJ2-6; no clear D. CDR3 size: 15 residues. V was clipped by 10 bases and J by 0 bases, with 13 bases between them. Germline V gene lookup returns CDR1 ENHRY and CDR2 SYGVKD. The DNA for the CDR3 is TGTGCCACCACACTTGAGAGCTCTGGGGCCAACGTCCTGACTTTC. Residues: CATTLESSGANVLTF.

J is TRBJ1-1 and V is TRBV11-3; 8 bases agree with TRBD1. This CDR3 contains 16 residues. Per germline, CDR1 SGHNT and CDR2 YENEEA. Germline trimming cut 3 bases from V and 6 bases from J; bases unmatched to any gene: 12. CDR3 bases: TGTGCCAGCAGCTTGGCCGACAGGGGTAGAGTGCCTGAAGCTTTCTTT. This sequence encodes CASSLADRGRVPEAFF.

The chain links TRBV19 to TRBJ2-3; tentative D call: TRBD2 (5 bases). Germline CDR1 LNHDA, CDR2 SQIVND (reference sequence). Deletions cut 6 bases from V and 2 bases from J, with 12 bases between. CDR3 length: 14 amino acids. The CDR3 nucleotides read TGTGCCAGTAGCAACAGAGCGGACACAGATACGCAGTATTTT. It codes for CASSNRADTDTQYF.

This chain connects TRBV4-2 to TRBJ1-1; 11 nucleotides align to TRBD1. J gave up 4 bases and V 4 bases, and 8 bases lay outside the gene matches. The germline V gene encodes CDR1 LGHNA and CDR2 YNFKEQ. There are 16 residues in the CDR3. As DNA, the CDR3 is TGTGCCAGCAGCCCTATAACGGGACAGGGGGTCACTGAAGCTTTCTTT. Amino acids: CASSPITGQGVTEAFF.

The chain couples TRBV7-8 to TRBJ1-3; the D gene is possibly TRBD1 (5 bases). The V gene lost 1 base and the J gene lost 0 bases, with 10 bases spanning the gap. Germline values: CDR1 SGHVS, CDR2 FQNEAQ. The length of the CDR3 is 16 residues. In nucleotides, the CDR3 is TGTGCCAGCAGCTTAGGAGGCAGGGCCTCTGGAAACACCATATATTTT. Protein product: CASSLGGRASGNTIYF.

This clone was found once. The chain recombines TRBV4-1 with TRBJ1-2, with unresolved D. This CDR3 contains 12 residues. Germline V lookup: CDR1 MGHRA, CDR2 YSYEKL. The V gene lost 6 bases and the J gene lost 2 bases, with 7 bases spanning the gap. The CDR3 region is CASRHLNYGYTF. CDR3 sequence (DNA): TGCGCCAGCAGGCATTTGAACTATGGCTACACCTTC.

The chain employs TRBV11-3 and TRBJ2-1; 10 bases match TRBD2. The CDR3 totals 17 residues. The trim removed 5 bases at V and 6 bases at J, leaving 13 bases unmatched. Germline V CDR1 and CDR2: SGHNT, YENEEA. In DNA form, the CDR3 reads TGTGCCAGCAGCCCTCGATCTAGCGGGAGTTTCGGCAATGAGCAGTTCTTC. Its translation is CASSPRSSGSFGNEQFF.

This sequence joins TRBV5-4 and TRBJ2-7; unclear D gene. The V end lost 4 bases, the J end lost 2 bases, and 16 bases lay between the germline ends. Germline CDR1 is SGHNT and CDR2 is YYREEE (reference sequence). The CDR3 runs to 15 residues. The chain's CDR3 is CASSPGPLKPYEQYF. Written as DNA, the CDR3 is TGTGCCAGCAGCCCCGGGCCACTAAAACCCTACGAGCAGTACTTC. Combining the CDR3 with reference TRBV5-4 and TRBJ2-7 gives the whole variable domain ETGVTQSPTHLIKTRGQQVTLRCSSQSGHNTVSWYQQALGQGPQFIFQYYREEENGRGNFPPRFSGLQFPNYSSELNVNALELDDSALYLCASSPGPLKPYEQYFGPGTRLTVT.

The chain joins TRBV7-2 to TRBJ2-7; 8 bases are shared with TRBD1. Losses at the gene ends were 3 bases for V and 3 bases for J; bases not matched to a gene: 7. Germline assignment: CDR1 SGHTA and CDR2 FQGNSA. The CDR3 loop spans 15 amino acids. The CDR3 is CASSFGQGEFYEQYF. The CDR3 region has the DNA TGTGCCAGCAGCTTCGGACAGGGAGAATTCTACGAGCAGTACTTC.

This chain connects TRBV28 to TRBJ2-7; TRBD2 aligns across 11 bases. The germline gives CDR1 MDHEN, CDR2 SYDVKM. The junction had 2 bases not matched to a gene; V was cut back by 2 bases and J by 5 bases. The CDR3 has 14 amino acids. CDR3 nucleotide sequence: TGTGCCAGCAGTTTAGGGACTAGCGGCCACGAGCAGTACTTC. Protein product: CASSLGTSGHEQYF.

This clone was found a few times. V gene TRBV4-2 combines with J gene TRBJ2-1, with TRBD2 matching over 12 bases. The CDR3 extends over 20 amino acids. With 0 bases clipped from V and 10 bases from J, the junction kept 19 bases outside the gene matches. Germline CDR1 and CDR2: LGHNA and YNFKEQ. CDR3 region: CASSQDLRASGRAWGEEQFF. The CDR3 DNA reads TGTGCCAGCAGCCAAGACCTCCGAGCTAGCGGGAGGGCCTGGGGTGAGGAGCAGTTCTTC.

The CDR3 reads CASSLVGGGFYEQYF. The DNA for the CDR3 is TGTGCCAGCAGCTTAGTGGGCGGGGGCTTCTACGAGCAGTACTTC. The rearrangement joins TRBV7-6 to TRBJ2-7; D perhaps matches TRBD2 (7 bases). Germline CDR1 and CDR2: SGHVS and FNYEAQ. The length of the CDR3 is 15 residues. V dropped 1 base and J dropped 3 bases, with 13 bases sitting between them.

This clone has only one observation. The rearrangement links TRBV28 to TRBJ2-2, with 15 bases lining up with TRBD2. Germline V CDR1 and CDR2: MDHEN, SYDVKM. The V segment lost 5 bases and the J segment 9 bases; nucleotides outside the gene matches: 13. The CDR3 contains 18 residues. The CDR3 coding sequence is TGTGCCAGCAGTCTCGCCCTGGGACTAGCGGGAGGTGATAGGGAGCTGTTTTTT. Translated, it gives CASSLALGLAGGDRELFF.

The J gene is TRBJ1-5, the V gene TRBV28; no firm D call. Germline assignment: CDR1 MDHEN and CDR2 SYDVKM. Trimming left V 7 bases short and J 4 bases short, with 20 bases between. The CDR3 totals 16 residues. The CDR3 region is CASTPRGKGWNQPQHF. The CDR3 DNA reads TGTGCCAGCACCCCCCGTGGTAAAGGGTGGAATCAGCCCCAGCATTTT.

This clone was recorded only once. The rearrangement joins TRBV7-9 to TRBJ2-7; 11 bases match TRBD1. The CDR3 consists of 14 residues. V was pared by 1 base and J by 6 bases, with 2 bases of the junction left unmatched. From germline, CDR1 is SEHNR and CDR2 FQNEAQ (reference sequence). In DNA, the CDR3 is TGTGCCAGCAGCTTAGGGGGACAGGGGGGCGAGCAGTACTTC. Encoded protein: CASSLGGQGGEQYF. The variable domain in full, with the rest retrieved from reference TRBV7-9 and TRBJ2-7, is DTGVSQNPRHKITKRGQNVTFRCDPISEHNRLYWYRQTLGQGPEFLTYFQNEAQLEKSRLLSDRFSAERPKGSFSTLEIQRTEQGDSAMYLCASSLGGQGGEQYFGPGTRLTVT.

The V gene is TRBV14, the J gene TRBJ2-2, with TRBD1 matching 7 bases. V shed 3 bases, J shed 3 bases, and the junction held 1 base outside the gene matches. CDR1 is SGHDN, CDR2 FVKESK, per germline. The CDR3 totals 14 residues. CDR3 protein: CASSQTGYTGELFF. CDR3 nucleotide sequence: TGTGCCAGCAGCCAGACAGGGTACACCGGGGAGCTGTTTTTT.

This clone has only one observation. J is TRBJ1-1 and V is TRBV7-2; D not certain. Germline CDR1 and CDR2: SGHTA and FQGNSA. This CDR3 is built from 14 residues. With 5 bases removed from V and 1 base from J, the gap between germline ends came to 11 bases. The CDR3 loop reads CASSGSYKNTEAFF. CDR3 sequence (DNA): TGTGCCAGCAGCGGCAGTTACAAGAACACTGAAGCTTTCTTT.

V gene TRBV5-1 combines with J gene TRBJ2-7; D might be TRBD1 (6 bases). The V end lost 4 bases, the J end lost 7 bases, and 24 bases lay between the germline ends. CDR1 is SGHRS and CDR2 is YFSETQ in the germline V gene. The CDR3 runs to 16 residues. CDR3 amino acids: CASSQETGEVLFEQYF. CDR3 in DNA: TGCGCCAGCAGCCAGGAGACAGGTGAAGTCCTTTTTGAGCAGTACTTC.

The chain combines TRBV5-3 with TRBJ2-1; 10 nucleotides match TRBD2. TRBV5-3 has ORF status, its function being uncertain. The CDR3 has 16 amino acids. The ends lost 4 bases at V and 8 bases at J; junction bases unmatched: 12. CDR3 sequence: CARSPLLAGVSHEQFF. CDR3 sequence (DNA): TGTGCCAGAAGCCCGTTGCTAGCGGGAGTAAGTCATGAGCAGTTCTTC.

The chain joins TRBV5-1 to TRBJ1-4; 8 bases match TRBD1. This CDR3 comprises 15 residues. In germline, CDR1 is SGHRS, CDR2 YFSETQ. The junction had 11 bases not matched to a gene; V was cut back by 5 bases and J by 8 bases. The CDR3 DNA reads as TGCGCCAGCAGACTTGACAGGGGCAAAGGGGAAAAACTGTTTTTT. It is translated as CASRLDRGKGEKLFF.

Here the CDR3 DNA reads TGTGCCAGCAGCTGGCAGGGAGGATATAATTCACCCCTCCACTTT. Translation: CASSWQGGYNSPLHF. The chain is built from TRBV11-2 and TRBJ1-6, with D possibly TRBD1 on 5 matching bases. The CDR3 covers 15 residues. Germline V gene data show CDR1 as SGHAT and CDR2 as FQNNGV. Trimming pared 4 bases from V and 4 bases from J, leaving 11 bases between.

The chain joins TRBV10-2 to TRBJ2-7; 9 nucleotides align to TRBD1. Germline CDR1 and CDR2: WSHSY and SAAADI. The CDR3 covers 17 residues. Losses at the gene ends were 2 bases for V and 3 bases for J; bases not matched to a gene: 11. The CDR3 sequence: CASSEAGVGTGNYEQYF. In DNA, the CDR3 is TGCGCCAGCAGTGAGGCGGGGGTTGGGACAGGGAACTACGAGCAGTACTTC.